What follows are 7 T cell receptor beta chains derived from one specimen sequenced in a study of T cells in Graves' hyperthyroidism and ophthalmopathy. Researchers took RNA transcripts and amplified the TCR beta CDR3 regions from them. The TCR CDR3 was amplified in a first-round RT-PCR using the HTBI primer set. TCRdb reprocessed the multiplex PCR reads with MiXCR, giving one entry per CDR3 protein. The table has approximately 360,000 distinct CDR3 sequences, more than 15% seen once; the top ten hold about a quarter. The material sequenced was blood. These receptor sequences come from a woman younger than 35 with Graves' hyperthyroidism that later progressed to Graves' ophthalmopathy.

This clonotype was detected ten times or more. The chain carries TRBV18 and TRBJ1-2, with unresolved D. The CDR3 is 12 residues long. Trimming pared 0 bases from V and 4 bases from J, leaving 3 bases between. Germline CDR1 is KGHSH and CDR2 is LQKENI. CDR3 coding DNA: TGTGCCAGCTCACCACCGAGCTATGGCTACACCTTC. It yields the protein CASSPPSYGYTF.

This clonotype was recorded at least ten times. The chain uses TRBV5-1 and TRBJ1-1; TRBD1 matches 9 bases. Germline V gives CDR1 SGHRS, CDR2 YFSETQ. The CDR3 totals 16 residues. V dropped 5 bases and J dropped 5; count of bases not matched to a gene: 13. This CDR3 is CASSPGTGSMGTEAFF. CDR3 DNA sequence: TGCGCCAGCAGTCCCGGGACAGGGTCGATGGGAACTGAAGCTTTCTTT. Together with reference TRBV5-1 and TRBJ1-1, the CDR3 gives the full variable domain: KAGVTQTPRYLIKTRGQQVTLSCSPISGHRSVSWYQQTPGQGLQFLFEYFSETQRNKGNFPGRFSGRQFSNSRSEMNVSTLELGDSALYLCASSPGTGSMGTEAFFGQGTRLTVV.

This clonotype was seen repeatedly, ten times or more. J is TRBJ2-7 and V is TRBV7-9; 7 nucleotides match TRBD2. Germline CDR1 SEHNR, CDR2 FQNEAQ (reference sequence). J was trimmed by 4 bases and V by 5 bases; bases with no gene match: 8. The CDR3 has 14 amino acids. CDR3 in amino acids: CASSRGEGGYEQYF. DNA for the CDR3: TGTGCCAGCAGCCGAGGGGAGGGCGGTTACGAGCAGTACTTC.

The chain employs TRBV27 and TRBJ2-2; D perhaps matches TRBD2 (5 bases). CDR3 size: 17 residues. V shed 8 bases and J shed 2 bases, with 21 bases lying between them. CDR1 is MNHEY and CDR2 is SMNVEV in the germline V gene (reference sequence). The CDR3, as DNA: TGTGCCAGCTCCCGTTTGGGTGAGGGTAGTAACACCGGGGAGCTGTTTTTT. Protein: CASSRLGEGSNTGELFF.

This clonotype was observed a handful of times. The V call is TRBV20-1, the J call TRBJ2-4; D uncertain. This CDR3 has 17 amino acids. Germline V CDR1 and CDR2: DFQATT, SNEGSKA (reference sequence). V gave up 3 bases and J gave up 0 bases, with 18 bases separating them. The CDR3 DNA reads TGCAGTGCTAGCCCCTTATTAGATTTCCAAGCCAAAAACATTCAGTACTTC. Protein product: CSASPLLDFQAKNIQYF.

This clonotype was seen only a few times. This chain joins TRBV6-1 and TRBJ2-7; 8 bases match TRBD1. The CDR3 is 14 residues long. The junction had 5 bases not matched to a gene; V was cut back by 5 bases and J by 2 bases. CDR1 is MNHNS and CDR2 is SASEGT in the germline V gene. Here the CDR3 DNA reads TGTGCCAGCAGTTCTAAGACAGGGGCCTACGAGCAGTACTTC. This codes for CASSSKTGAYEQYF.

This clonotype was seen ten or more times. V gene TRBV20-1 combines with J gene TRBJ2-1; 7 bases line up with TRBD2. The CDR3 has 15 amino acids. The V gene's germline CDR1 is DFQATT and CDR2 SNEGSKA (reference sequence). The V segment lost 6 bases and the J segment 4 bases; nucleotides outside the gene matches: 12. CDR3: CSAPSLAESYNEQFF. CDR3 DNA sequence: TGCAGTGCCCCATCCCTAGCGGAGTCTTACAATGAGCAGTTCTTC.